The clone carrying this T cell receptor (beta chain) was observed once. What it binds is not known. The sample originates from a study of T cell responses to AZD1222 COVID-19 vaccine. Study at large: Pooled samples include second doses given at about 4 or 12 weeks. The study's findings and limits: Repertoires were obtained solely post-peak T cell response. Targets within unmutated variant regions were reportedly found for nearly half of spike-specific TCRs. The donor group comprised mostly white British people and more females; the analysis possibly underestimated clonal diversity.

The CDR3 has 15 residues. Germline-derived CDR1 and CDR2 are SGHNT and YYREEE (reference sequence). V gave up 0 bases and J gave up 4 bases; unmatched junction bases: 3. The protocol was immunoSEQ multiplex PCR, while the TCRdb copy is restricted to in-frame clones and leaves out a portion. The profile shows 100,000 or so clones, about 88% of them singletons. This receptor was taken from an adult in good health. This specimen consisted of peripheral blood, obtained on day 0 of AZD1222 vaccination. This chain joins TRBV5-4 and TRBJ2-7, with TRBD2 identical over 11 bases. The CDR3 loop is CASSLAGTSGYEQYF. The CDR3 DNA reads as TGTGCCAGCAGCTTGGCCGGGACTAGCGGATACGAGCAGTACTTC.